The 18 T cell receptor beta chains below were found in one sample sequenced in a study of shared clonotypes between healthy human individuals. Profiled with immunoSEQ multiplex PCR; TCRdb holds only in-frame clones, not every one. This table holds under 2,500,000 clones, nearly 97% found once. The sequenced sample was naive CD4+ T cells sorted from blood. Documented subset: CD45RA+ positively selected. Receptors were obtained from a young man in good health.

This chain joins TRBV5-4 and TRBJ2-5, with D tentatively TRBD2 (5 bases). The CDR3 extends over 15 amino acids. CDR1 is SGHNT and CDR2 is YYREEE in the germline V gene (reference sequence). Trimming pared 0 bases from V and 6 bases from J, leaving 15 bases between. The DNA of the CDR3 is TGTGCCAGCAGCTTGGGAGGGTTAGGATGGAAGACCCAGTACTTC. It is translated as CASSLGGLGWKTQYF.

As to this clone: The same CDR3 is also encoded by other DNA sequences in this sample. The chain is built from TRBV5-4 and TRBJ2-5; a possible D gene is TRBD2 (6 bases). The CDR3 runs 13 residues. The V gene's germline CDR1 is SGHNT and CDR2 YYREEE (reference sequence). Trimming left V 0 bases short and J 5 bases short, with 8 bases between. CDR3 sequence reads: CASSLEGRETQYF. CDR3 DNA: TGTGCCAGCAGCTTGGAGGGGAGGGAGACCCAGTACTTC.

V gene TRBV7-9 combines with J gene TRBJ1-2; D is undetermined. The CDR3 consists of 13 residues. With 4 bases removed from V and 5 bases from J, the gap between germline ends came to 11 bases. Germline CDR1 reads SEHNR; CDR2 reads FQNEAQ (reference sequence). The CDR3 nucleotides are TGTGCCAGCAGCTCCCCCAACAGTTATGGCTACACCTTC. This gives the protein CASSSPNSYGYTF.

The J gene is TRBJ2-7, the V gene TRBV27; possible D gene TRBD2, 5 bases. With 6 bases removed from V and 3 bases from J, the gap between germline ends came to 21 bases. This CDR3 region has 16 residues. In germline, CDR1 is MNHEY, CDR2 SMNVEV (reference sequence). This chain's CDR3 is CASRPTGIPQFYEQYF. CDR3 DNA: TGTGCCAGCAGACCCACCGGGATTCCCCAATTCTACGAGCAGTACTTC.

The chain links TRBV7-2 to TRBJ2-1, with TRBD2 matching over 7 bases. Trimming took 5 bases from V and 10 from J; bases not matched to a gene: 5. CDR1 is SGHTA and CDR2 is FQGNSA in the germline V gene. The CDR3 loop spans 12 amino acids. The CDR3 is CASSRRGGEQFF. DNA of the CDR3: TGTGCCAGCAGCCGGCGGGGAGGGGAGCAGTTCTTC.

Only a few counts were recorded for this clone. This chain links TRBV10-3 with TRBJ1-5; TRBD1 is a possible D gene (5 bases). The CDR3 is made up of 16 amino acids. Germline lookup yields CDR1 ENHRY and CDR2 SYGVKD. Trimming removed 0 bases at V and 6 bases at J, with 15 bases between. The CDR3 DNA sequence: TGTGCCATCAGTGAGTCGCGGGAACAGGTTCGTCAGCCCCAGCATTTT. Protein product: CAISESREQVRQPQHF.

The chain combines TRBV6-1 with TRBJ2-1; 11 bases fit TRBD2. The CDR3 covers 16 residues. The V segment lost 1 base and the J segment 10 bases; nucleotides outside the gene matches: 9. Germline CDR1 MNHNS, CDR2 SASEGT. CDR3 sequence: CASSEVGSGGAREQFF. The CDR3, as DNA: TGTGCCAGCAGTGAAGTCGGTAGCGGGGGGGCCAGGGAGCAGTTCTTC.

CDR3 DNA sequence: TGTGCCAGCAGCTTGGCCATCGCAGGGGATTACAATGAGCAGTTCTTC. Translated, it gives CASSLAIAGDYNEQFF. The J gene is TRBJ2-1, the V gene TRBV5-4; D possibly corresponds to TRBD1 (6 bases). This CDR3 has 16 amino acids. Germline assignment: CDR1 SGHNT and CDR2 YYREEE (reference sequence). V gave up 0 bases and J gave up 4 bases, with 14 bases separating them.

The chain carries TRBV7-9 and TRBJ2-3; D may be TRBD2 (7 bases). This CDR3 is built from 18 residues. Germline CDR1 SEHNR, CDR2 FQNEAQ (reference sequence). Trimming took off 4 bases at V and 7 bases at J, with 27 bases between the two ends. CDR3 residues: CASSSLSDTRGAHNTQYF. The CDR3 DNA follows: TGTGCCAGCAGCTCCTTAAGTGACACCCGGGGGGCCCATAATACGCAGTATTTT.

The V call is TRBV7-9, the J call TRBJ2-5; tentative D call: TRBD1 (6 bases). Trimming shortened V by 7 bases and J by 5 bases, and 20 bases separated the two germline ends. The CDR3 sequence is 15 residues long. Germline CDR1 SEHNR, CDR2 FQNEAQ (reference sequence). CDR3 residues: CASIVDWGLWETQYF. Written as DNA, the CDR3 is TGTGCCAGCATAGTCGACTGGGGGCTGTGGGAGACCCAGTACTTC.

The chain is built from TRBV10-3 and TRBJ1-2; 8 bases agree with TRBD1. This CDR3 is built from 13 residues. Trimming removed 6 bases from V and 7 bases from J; junction bases left unmatched: 7. Germline V gives CDR1 ENHRY, CDR2 SYGVKD. CDR3 sequence: CAISPDRESGYTF. CDR3 DNA: TGTGCCATCAGCCCGGACAGGGAGTCTGGCTACACCTTC.

The chain combines TRBV10-1 with TRBJ2-1; D possibly uses TRBD1 or TRBD2 (5 bases each). Germline V gene data show CDR1 as WNHNN and CDR2 as SYGVQD (reference sequence). Trimming removed 5 bases from V and 6 bases from J, with 17 bases in between. This CDR3 has 15 residues. CDR3 sequence: CASSPGRGRGNEQFF. The CDR3 DNA is TGCGCCAGCAGTCCCGGCCGGGGAAGGGGCAATGAGCAGTTCTTC.

As for this clone: This sample also contains other DNA sequences that code for the same CDR3. The chain recombines TRBV18 with TRBJ2-7; 10 positions match TRBD1. Germline V gene lookup returns CDR1 KGHSH and CDR2 LQKENI. The CDR3 extends over 14 amino acids. Unmatched junction bases numbered 3, after V lost 6 bases and J lost 1 base. In DNA, the CDR3 is TGTGCCAGCTCGGGACAGGGGAATTCCTACGAGCAGTACTTC. As protein: CASSGQGNSYEQYF. Based on the CDR3 plus reference TRBV18 and TRBJ2-7, the full variable domain is NAGVMQNPRHLVRRRGQEARLRCSPMKGHSHVYWYRQLPEEGLKFMVYLQKENIIDESGMPKERFSAEFPKEGPSILRIQQVVRGDSAAYFCASSGQGNSYEQYFGPGTRLTVT.

V and J are TRBV30 and TRBJ1-1; 10 bases map to TRBD1. This CDR3 contains 15 residues. The V and J ends lost 5 bases and 5 bases, in that order; junction bases with no gene match: 11. Germline V gene lookup returns CDR1 GTSNPN and CDR2 SVGIG (reference sequence). The CDR3 bases are TGTGCCTGGGGGCGGGACAGGGGAGCGAGGACTGAAGCTTTCTTT. It yields the protein CAWGRDRGARTEAFF.

The rearrangement uses TRBV6-5 and TRBJ2-7; maybe TRBD2 (6 bases). Per the germline V gene, CDR1 is MNHEY and CDR2 is SVGAGI. Trimming pared 5 bases from V and 1 base from J, leaving 12 bases between. The length of the CDR3 is 14 residues. Here the CDR3 reads CASSPHGGSYEQYF. CDR3 DNA: TGTGCCAGCAGTCCCCACGGGGGTTCCTACGAGCAGTACTTC.

This clone was observed a single time. This specimen includes other DNA sequences encoding the same CDR3. V and J are TRBV25-1 and TRBJ2-7; D is ambiguous. V dropped 3 bases and J dropped 4 bases, with 4 bases sitting between them. There are 11 residues in the CDR3. Germline-derived CDR1 and CDR2 are MGHDK and SYGVNS. CDR3 protein: CASSDGYEQYF. The DNA for the CDR3 is TGTGCCAGCAGTGACGGTTACGAGCAGTACTTC.

Details on this clone: Other DNA sequences from this sample encode an identical CDR3 as well. J is TRBJ2-7 and V is TRBV11-2; TRBD2 matches at 9 bases. Germline lookup yields CDR1 SGHAT and CDR2 FQNNGV. CDR3 length: 13 amino acids. Losses at the gene ends were 1 base for V and 6 bases for J; bases not matched to a gene: 1. DNA of the CDR3: TGTGCCAGCAGCTTAGTAGCGGGGGTCGAGCAGTACTTC. Protein sequence: CASSLVAGVEQYF. Looking up the rest from reference TRBV11-2 and TRBJ2-7 gives the full variable domain: EAGVAQSPRYKIIEKRQSVAFWCNPISGHATLYWYQQILGQGPKLLIQFQNNGVVDDSQLPKDRFSAERLKGVDSTLKIQPAKLEDSAVYLCASSLVAGVEQYFGPGTRLTVT.

On this clone: At the DNA level, this CDR3 is encoded by other sequences in the same sample as well. The gene calls are TRBV9 and TRBJ1-1, with a possible D match to TRBD1 (5 bases). The CDR3 spans 15 residues. V was pared by 4 bases and J by 0 bases, with 13 bases between. From germline, CDR1 is SGDLS and CDR2 YYNGEE. CDR3 in DNA: TGTGCCAGCAGCCCCTTGGGGGGAATGAACACTGAAGCTTTCTTT. This translates into CASSPLGGMNTEAFF.